This T cell receptor beta chain was sequenced in a study of cytomegalovirus exposure and HLA in healthy donors. 13 Jbeta primers and 60 Vbeta primers were used for the PCR. The table came from immunoSEQ multiplex PCR; TCRdb's copy has only in-frame clones and leaves some out. The sample gives 150,000 to 190,000 clones, 82% of which show up once; around 6.6% is in the top ten. Germline V gene sequence: CDR1 ENHRY, CDR2 SYGVKD. The CDR3 extends over 13 amino acids. V was pared by 7 bases and J by 3 bases, with 10 bases between. The TCR originated in a woman aged 50 to 60 in good health and CMV-seropositive. The V call is TRBV10-3, the J call TRBJ1-5; D might be TRBD1 (6 bases). Input material: PBMCs. Here the CDR3 DNA reads TGTGCCATCACAGGACAGCTCAATCAGCCCCAGCATTTT. It is translated as CAITGQLNQPQHF.